Listed below are T cell receptor beta chains from one sample, sequenced in a study of blood T cell repertoires in COVID-19. Here immunoSEQ multiplex PCR was the method, and the copy in TCRdb shows in-frame clones only, minus some. The sample has about 140,000 clones, 85% to 90% seen once. The specimen was peripheral blood. The origin of the receptors is a human donor in a cohort sampled during active COVID-19. Both conserved end residues are part of each CDR3. Each record gives: V gene, clone size, CDR3 length, J gene, D gene, CDR3 protein, CDR3 DNA. The D gene is left open where the match is weak. Size tells how often a clone was seen (once, few, many) or the class of an expanded clone, and some rows leave it out.

TRBV28	-	18	TRBJ2-3	TRBD1	CASSFDRRGQGVVDTQYF	TGTGCCAGCAGTTTTGATAGGAGGGGACAGGGGGTTGTGGATACGCAGTATTTT
TRBV6-5	-	15	TRBJ2-7	-	CASSYGRGWADEQYF	TGTGCCAGCAGTTACGGCCGGGGATGGGCGGACGAGCAGTACTTC
TRBV28	-	17	TRBJ2-1	TRBD2	CASSFKRLAGGPDEQFF	TGTGCCAGCAGTTTTAAGAGATTAGCGGGGGGGCCTGATGAGCAGTTCTTC
TRBV25-1	-	15	TRBJ1-4	-	CASSEYIGSGEKLFF	TGTGCCAGCAGTGAATATATAGGAAGCGGTGAAAAACTGTTTTTT
TRBV2	-	13	TRBJ2-1	TRBD1	CASRETGGDEQFF	TGTGCCAGCAGGGAGACAGGGGGGGATGAGCAGTTCTTC
TRBV28	-	12	TRBJ2-1	TRBD2	CASSLPTSEQFF	TGTGCCAGCAGTTTACCGACTAGCGAGCAGTTCTTC
TRBV4-1	-	15	TRBJ2-1	-	CASSQGGGPGNEQFF	TGCGCCAGCAGCCAGGGGGGGGGCCCGGGTAATGAGCAGTTCTTC
TRBV24-1	-	14	TRBJ2-3	TRBD1	CATSDLQHRGTQYF	TGTGCCACCAGTGATTTGCAACACAGGGGAACGCAGTATTTT
TRBV6-4	-	14	TRBJ2-7	-	CASSVPRVPYEQYF	TGTGCCAGCAGTGTCCCGAGAGTGCCCTACGAGCAGTACTTC
TRBV6-4	-	16	TRBJ2-1	-	CASSDSAGAGYNEQFF	TGTGCCAGCAGTGACTCGGCGGGGGCGGGCTACAATGAGCAGTTCTTC
TRBV24-1	-	16	TRBJ2-3	TRBD1	CATSDPGQGSTDTQYF	TGTGCCACCAGTGACCCGGGACAGGGAAGCACAGATACGCAGTATTTT
TRBV6-4	-	17	TRBJ2-3	TRBD1	CASSRSRDRGRADTQYF	TGTGCCAGCAGTCGGTCCCGGGACAGGGGTCGGGCAGATACGCAGTATTTT
TRBV28	-	11	TRBJ2-7	-	CVSNSYYEQYF	TGTGTCAGCAACAGTTACTACGAGCAGTACTTC
TRBV15	-	15	TRBJ2-1	TRBD2	CATSLLAGGGNEQFF	TGTGCCACCAGCCTACTAGCGGGAGGGGGAAATGAGCAGTTCTTC
TRBV2	-	14	TRBJ1-6	-	CASSVGGPKSPLHF	TGTGCCAGCAGTGTCGGGGGGCCGAAGTCACCCCTCCACTTT
TRBV7-9	-	15	TRBJ2-1	TRBD2	CASSLGLAGNNEQFF	TGTGCCAGCAGCTTGGGACTAGCGGGGAACAATGAGCAGTTCTTC
TRBV3-1/TRBV3-2	-	14	TRBJ1-5	-	CASSPGHINQPQHF	TGTGCCAGCAGCCCGGGACATATCAATCAGCCCCAGCATTTT
TRBV28	-	12	TRBJ1-3	-	CASTIPGNTIYF	TGTGCCAGCACTATCCCGGGGAACACCATATATTTT
TRBV7-9	few	15	TRBJ1-1	-	CASSLGGGPRTEAFF	TGTGCCAGCAGCCTAGGGGGGGGGCCCCGAACTGAAGCTTTCTTT
TRBV7-2	-	15	TRBJ2-5	TRBD2	CASSLVGGSGETQYF	TGTGCCAGCAGCTTAGTGGGCGGGAGCGGAGAGACCCAGTACTTC
TRBV28	-	12	TRBJ1-2	-	CASRPREYGYTF	TGTGCCAGCAGACCCAGGGAATATGGCTACACCTTC
TRBV7-9	once	19	TRBJ2-7	TRBD2	CASSLVGGLAGAMPYEQYF	TGTGCCAGCAGCTTAGTAGGTGGACTAGCGGGAGCAATGCCCTACGAGCAGTACTTC
TRBV9	-	15	TRBJ2-1	-	CASSLDGSSYNEQFF	TGTGCCAGCAGCCTCGACGGGAGCTCCTACAATGAGCAGTTCTTC
TRBV7-2	once	14	TRBJ2-7	-	CASSLLYRVDEQYF	TGTGCCAGCAGCTTATTGTACAGGGTCGACGAGCAGTACTTC
TRBV9	once	17	TRBJ2-2	TRBD2	CASSVGYGRASTGELFF	TGTGCCAGCAGCGTAGGTTACGGGAGGGCCAGCACCGGGGAGCTGTTTTTT
TRBV7-8	-	15	TRBJ1-5	-	CASSYRENTNQPQHF	TGTGCCAGCAGCTACAGGGAAAATACCAATCAGCCCCAGCATTTT
TRBV10-1	few	14	TRBJ2-3	-	CASSEDSVSDTQYF	TGCGCCAGCAGTGAGGATAGCGTTTCAGATACGCAGTATTTT
TRBV19	few	15	TRBJ1-1	-	CASSSYSGMNTEAFF	TGTGCCAGTAGTTCATATTCCGGGATGAACACTGAAGCTTTCTTT
TRBV5-8	-	14	TRBJ2-7	TRBD1	CASSSGQGLLRQYF	TGTGCCAGCAGCTCGGGACAGGGGCTTCTTAGGCAGTACTTC
TRBV11-2	few	17	TRBJ2-5	TRBD2	CASSLGGLAGGGETQYF	TGTGCCAGCAGCTTAGGCGGGCTAGCGGGAGGGGGAGAGACCCAGTACTTC
TRBV27	-	14	TRBJ1-1	-	CASSLSEVEGEAFF	TGTGCCAGCAGTTTATCGGAGGTAGAGGGTGAAGCTTTCTTT
TRBV7-9	-	17	TRBJ2-2	TRBD2	CASSWGLAGTETGELFF	TGTGCCAGCAGCTGGGGACTAGCGGGGACGGAAACCGGGGAGCTGTTTTTT
TRBV18	-	15	TRBJ1-4	-	CASSLRQVGNEKLFF	TGTGCCAGCTCCCTAAGACAGGTTGGGAATGAAAAACTGTTTTTT
TRBV6-6	-	16	TRBJ2-7	TRBD2	CASSYSGRGLSYEQYF	TGTGCCAGCAGTTACTCGGGACGGGGACTATCCTACGAGCAGTACTTC
TRBV27	-	16	TRBJ2-7	-	CASSLSAGSLSYEQYF	TGTGCCAGCAGTTTATCGGCAGGCTCTCTCTCCTACGAGCAGTACTTC
TRBV18	-	15	TRBJ2-1	-	CASSEGQRGTSGQFF	TGTGCCAGCTCAGAGGGACAGCGGGGGACCTCTGGGCAGTTCTTC
TRBV28	-	15	TRBJ2-3	TRBD2	CASSQPGGLTDTQYF	TGTGCCAGCAGCCAACCGGGAGGGCTCACAGATACGCAGTATTTT
TRBV5-3	-	18	TRBJ2-2	-	CARSYDDRPLGYTGELFF	TGTGCCAGAAGCTACGACGACAGACCCTTGGGTTACACCGGGGAGCTGTTTTTT
TRBV2	-	16	TRBJ1-2	TRBD1	CASSEAPTSNFGDSHF	TGTGCCAGCAGTGAAGCCCCTACCAGTAATTTTGGGGACAGCCACTTC
TRBV19	-	15	TRBJ1-3	-	CASSPQADSGNTIYF	TGTGCCAGTAGTCCGCAGGCTGACTCTGGAAACACCATATATTTT
TRBV2	few	10	TRBJ2-7	-	CASSGRVQYF	TGTGCCAGCAGTGGGAGGGTGCAGTACTTC
TRBV28	-	11	TRBJ1-2	-	CASRQNYGYTF	TGTGCCAGTAGACAGAACTATGGCTACACCTTC
TRBV9	-	15	TRBJ1-6	TRBD1	CASSSRDRVNSPLHF	TGTGCCAGCAGCTCCCGGGACAGGGTAAATTCACCCCTCCACTTT
TRBV28	-	14	TRBJ2-1	TRBD1	CASSLWDRVHEQFF	TGTGCCAGCAGTTTGTGGGACAGGGTCCATGAGCAGTTCTTC
TRBV29-1	-	15	TRBJ1-1	-	CSVPDAGVGNTEAFF	TGCAGCGTCCCCGATGCGGGGGTTGGGAACACTGAAGCTTTCTTT
TRBV2	-	13	TRBJ2-1	-	CASSDWTNNEQFF	TGTGCCAGCAGCGACTGGACAAACAATGAGCAGTTCTTC
TRBV14	-	16	TRBJ1-2	-	CASSLRAGRGLYGYTF	TGTGCCAGCAGCCTCCGAGCCGGGAGGGGACTCTATGGCTACACCTTC
TRBV30	-	17	TRBJ2-2	-	CAWSVLFPGMNTGELFF	TGTGCCTGGAGTGTATTATTCCCAGGAATGAACACCGGGGAGCTGTTTTTT
TRBV2	many	13	TRBJ2-7	TRBD2	CASSEGLASEQYF	TGTGCCAGCAGTGAAGGACTAGCGTCCGAGCAGTACTTC
TRBV5-1	-	15	TRBJ2-7	TRBD2	CASSLALAGLGEQYF	TGCGCCAGCAGCTTGGCCCTAGCGGGGTTGGGGGAGCAGTACTTC